The present TCR beta chain was sequenced within a study of CD8+CD57+ T cells in acquired aplastic anemia. About the study: Yields of DNA that came from sorted CD4+ and CD8+ cells averaged around 3 ug.

The study profiled TCR beta VDJ and CDR3 using genomic DNA as template. TCRdb independently ran MiXCR on the reads; one entry per CDR3 protein. The data hold approximately 180,000 distinct CDR3 sequences, with less than 65% observed a single time. The CDR3 loop spans 12 amino acids. V lost 0 bases and J 8 bases, leaving 5 bases between the germline ends. This clonotype showed up just once. Its antigen is still unknown. Study results and caveats: The study identified roughly 29 CD8+ CDR3 sequences shared by patients and controls.

Sequencing involved patients with CD8+CD57+ cell expansion previously shown by flow cytometry. The V gene is TRBV12-3 or TRBV12-4, the J gene TRBJ1-5, with unresolved D. The sequence was collected from a human donor with aplastic anemia. Sequencing input: sorted CD4+, CD8+, or CD8+CD57+ T cells (not recorded which) from PBMCs. The CDR3 sequence: CASSLAQKPQHF. The CDR3 coding sequence is TGTGCCAGCAGTTTAGCGCAAAAGCCCCAGCATTTT.